The rows below give T cell receptor beta chains drawn from one sample of a study of monozygotic twins with inflammatory bowel disease. Reprocessing the 5' RACE reads, TCRdb reports a single entry for every CDR3 protein and omits DNA. With around 370,000 distinct CDR3 sequences in the sample, the ten largest clones hold 2.5% to 3%. The specimen sequenced was blood. Every receptor here comes from a human donor with ulcerative colitis or Crohn's disease, or a healthy co-twin of an affected twin (not recorded which). Both conserved end residues are part of each CDR3.

TRBV7-8	TRBJ2-5	13	CASSLSQKETQYF
TRBV6-2/TRBV6-3	TRBJ1-6	20	CASSYSAISVGQSYNSPLHF
TRBV27	TRBJ2-1	17	CASSFVGRGALNNEQFF
TRBV12-3/TRBV12-4	TRBJ1-5	16	CASSELTPYSNQPQHF
TRBV4-1	TRBJ1-1	15	CASSQEGRGTSEAFF
TRBV5-1	TRBJ2-7	15	CASSLGSGTISGQYF
TRBV14	TRBJ1-2	13	CASSQIALGGYTF
TRBV3-1	TRBJ1-1	15	CASSFLWTENTEAFF
TRBV5-1	TRBJ2-2	15	CASSSSSANTGELFF
TRBV7-2	TRBJ1-6	16	CASSPRGVTYNSPLHF
TRBV5-1	TRBJ1-1	16	CASSLGQGIMGTEAFF
TRBV29-1	TRBJ2-7	11	CSVITIHEQYF
TRBV12-3/TRBV12-4	TRBJ1-2	12	CASSLGLEGYTF
TRBV3-1	TRBJ1-2	14	CASSEDQASYGYTF
TRBV12-3/TRBV12-4	TRBJ1-1	14	CASRSGRLNTEAFF
TRBV11-2	TRBJ2-4	19	CASSVGQGSGRLAKNIQYF
TRBV28	TRBJ2-5	12	CASSPLARSQYF
TRBV7-2	TRBJ1-1	12	CASSSLSTEAFF
TRBV7-2	TRBJ1-2	14	CASSLNGQAYGYTF
TRBV4-3	TRBJ2-1	17	CASSQETLAGAGNEQFF
TRBV19	TRBJ2-1	14	CASSIWANGNEQFF